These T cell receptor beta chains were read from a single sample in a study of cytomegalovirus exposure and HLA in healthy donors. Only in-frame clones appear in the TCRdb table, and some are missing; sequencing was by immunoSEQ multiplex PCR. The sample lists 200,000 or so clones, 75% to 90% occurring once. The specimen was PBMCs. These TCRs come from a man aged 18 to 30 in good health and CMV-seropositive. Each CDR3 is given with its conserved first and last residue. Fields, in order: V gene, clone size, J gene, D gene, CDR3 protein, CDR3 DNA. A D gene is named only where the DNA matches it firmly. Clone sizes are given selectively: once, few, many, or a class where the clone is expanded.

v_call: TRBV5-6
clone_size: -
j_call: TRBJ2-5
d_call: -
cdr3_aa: CASSFGDSLGTQYF
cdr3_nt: TGTGCCAGCAGCTTCGGGGACTCACTAGGGACCCAGTACTTC

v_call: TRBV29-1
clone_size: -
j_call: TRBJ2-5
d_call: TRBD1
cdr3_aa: CSVEETGVETQYF
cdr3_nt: TGCAGCGTTGAAGAAACAGGGGTAGAGACCCAGTACTTC

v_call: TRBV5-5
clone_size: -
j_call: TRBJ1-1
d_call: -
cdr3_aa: CASSLVATEAFF
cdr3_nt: TGTGCCAGCAGCTTGGTGGCCACTGAAGCTTTCTTT

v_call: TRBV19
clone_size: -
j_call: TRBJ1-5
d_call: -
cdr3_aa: CASSIGSRASNQPQHF
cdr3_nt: TGTGCCAGTAGTATTGGGTCCAGGGCAAGCAATCAGCCCCAGCATTTT

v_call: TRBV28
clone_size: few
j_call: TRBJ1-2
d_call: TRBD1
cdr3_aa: CASSLGTVYGYTF
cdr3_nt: TGTGCCAGCAGTCTGGGGACAGTCTATGGCTACACCTTC

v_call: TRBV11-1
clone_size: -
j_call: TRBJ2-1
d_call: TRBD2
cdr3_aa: CASSFSGREYNEQFF
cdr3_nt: TGTGCCAGCAGCTTTAGCGGGAGGGAATACAATGAGCAGTTCTTC

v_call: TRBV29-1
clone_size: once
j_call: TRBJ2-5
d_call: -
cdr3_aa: CSAEQGNQETQYF
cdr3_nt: TGCAGCGCCGAACAGGGAAACCAAGAGACCCAGTACTTC

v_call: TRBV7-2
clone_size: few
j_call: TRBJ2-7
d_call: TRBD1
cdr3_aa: CASTGQGAGEQYF
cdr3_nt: TGTGCCAGCACCGGACAGGGGGCAGGCGAGCAGTACTTC

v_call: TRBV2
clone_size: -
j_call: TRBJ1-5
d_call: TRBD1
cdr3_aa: CASSGGQGASQPQHF
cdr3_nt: TGTGCCAGCAGTGGGGGACAGGGGGCTTCTCAGCCCCAGCATTTT

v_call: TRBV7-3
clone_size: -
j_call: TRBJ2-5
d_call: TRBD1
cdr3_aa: CASSGTGAGETQYF
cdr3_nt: TGTGCCAGCAGCGGGACAGGGGCAGGGGAGACCCAGTACTTC

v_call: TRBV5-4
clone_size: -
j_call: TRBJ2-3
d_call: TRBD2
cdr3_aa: CASSPIRGRARDTQYF
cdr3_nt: TGTGCCAGCAGCCCCATACGCGGGAGGGCCAGAGATACGCAGTATTTT

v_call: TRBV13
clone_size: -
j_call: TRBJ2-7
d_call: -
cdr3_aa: CASSLDTSYEQYF
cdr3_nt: TGTGCCAGCAGTTTGGACACCTCCTACGAGCAGTACTTC

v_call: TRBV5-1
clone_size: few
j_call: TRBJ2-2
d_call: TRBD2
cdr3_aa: CASRPSGSTGELFF
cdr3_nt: TGCGCCAGCAGACCAAGCGGGAGTACCGGGGAGCTGTTTTTT

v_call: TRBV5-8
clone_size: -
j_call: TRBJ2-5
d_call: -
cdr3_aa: CASEVGDKLQETQYF
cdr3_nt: TGTGCCTCCGAGGTAGGGGACAAACTCCAAGAGACCCAGTACTTC

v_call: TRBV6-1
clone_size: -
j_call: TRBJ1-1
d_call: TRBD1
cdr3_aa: CAINRGFPPEAFF
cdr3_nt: TGTGCCATCAACAGGGGGTTCCCCCCTGAAGCTTTCTTT

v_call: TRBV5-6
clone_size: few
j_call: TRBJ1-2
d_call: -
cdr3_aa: CASTFLVSQEVGYTF
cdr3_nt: TGTGCCAGCACCTTTCTTGTCTCACAAGAGGTGGGCTACACCTTC

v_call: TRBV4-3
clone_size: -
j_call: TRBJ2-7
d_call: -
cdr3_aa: CASSPGPLSGEQYF
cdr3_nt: TGCGCCAGCAGCCCAGGGCCCCTGTCGGGCGAGCAGTACTTC

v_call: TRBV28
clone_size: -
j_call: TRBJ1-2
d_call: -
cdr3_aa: CASRSEGRSYGYTF
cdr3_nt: TGTGCCAGCAGGTCCGAGGGGAGGAGTTATGGCTACACCTTC

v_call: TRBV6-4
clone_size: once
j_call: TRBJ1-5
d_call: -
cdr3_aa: CASSAEQGGQPQHF
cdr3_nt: TGTGCCAGCAGTGCGGAGCAGGGAGGGCAGCCCCAGCATTTT

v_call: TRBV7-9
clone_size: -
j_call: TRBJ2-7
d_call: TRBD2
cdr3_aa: CASAGEEQYF
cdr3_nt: TGTGCCAGTGCGGGGGAAGAGCAGTACTTC

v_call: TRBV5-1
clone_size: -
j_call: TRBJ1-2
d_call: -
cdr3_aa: CASTLDGVPGSYGYTF
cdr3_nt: TGCGCCAGCACCCTGGATGGCGTCCCGGGGAGCTATGGCTACACCTTC

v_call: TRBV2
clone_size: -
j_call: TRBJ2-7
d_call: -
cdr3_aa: CASSEAGQGSYEQYF
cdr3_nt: TGTGCCAGCAGTGAAGCAGGGCAGGGTTCTTACGAGCAGTACTTC

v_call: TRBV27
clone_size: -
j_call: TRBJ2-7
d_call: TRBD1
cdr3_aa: CASSLYIGDRGYEQYF
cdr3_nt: TGTGCCAGCAGTTTATATATAGGGGACAGAGGCTACGAGCAGTACTTC

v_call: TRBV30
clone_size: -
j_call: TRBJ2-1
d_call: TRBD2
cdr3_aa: CAREVSGRPVEQFF
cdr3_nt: TGTGCCCGGGAGGTTAGCGGGAGGCCCGTTGAGCAGTTCTTC

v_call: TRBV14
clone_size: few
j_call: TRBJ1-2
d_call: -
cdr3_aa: CASSPLRILYTF
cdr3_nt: TGTGCCAGCAGCCCGCTACGTATCCTATACACCTTC

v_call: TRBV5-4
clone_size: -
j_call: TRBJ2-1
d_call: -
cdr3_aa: CASSLGLAGSYNEQFF
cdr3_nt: TGTGCCAGCAGCTTGGGACTGGCCGGATCCTACAATGAGCAGTTCTTC

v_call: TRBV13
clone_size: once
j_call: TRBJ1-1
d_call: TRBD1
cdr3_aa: CASSPSGGNTEAFF
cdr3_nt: TGTGCCAGCAGCCCGTCAGGGGGTAACACTGAAGCTTTCTTT

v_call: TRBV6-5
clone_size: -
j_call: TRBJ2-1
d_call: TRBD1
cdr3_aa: CASWSGQGILDEQFF
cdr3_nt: TGTGCCAGCTGGTCGGGACAGGGGATTCTCGATGAGCAGTTCTTC

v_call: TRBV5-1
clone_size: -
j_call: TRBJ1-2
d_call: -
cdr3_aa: CASSLAETAFNYGYTF
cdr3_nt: TGCGCCAGCAGCTTGGCAGAAACCGCATTTAACTATGGCTACACCTTC

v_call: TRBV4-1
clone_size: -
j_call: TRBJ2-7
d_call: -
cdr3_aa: CASSQETLSGYEQYF
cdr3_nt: TGCGCCAGCAGCCAAGAGACGTTGTCGGGATACGAGCAGTACTTC

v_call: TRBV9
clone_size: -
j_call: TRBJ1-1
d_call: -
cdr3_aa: CASSGRGGQAEAFF
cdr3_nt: TGTGCCAGCAGCGGACGGGGGGGGCAAGCTGAAGCTTTCTTT

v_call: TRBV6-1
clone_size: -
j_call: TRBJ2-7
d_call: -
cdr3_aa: CASRGGANYEQYF
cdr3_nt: TGTGCCAGCAGGGGTGGGGCAAACTACGAGCAGTACTTC

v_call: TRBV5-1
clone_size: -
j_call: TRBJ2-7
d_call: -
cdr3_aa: CASRQGTLGDEQYF
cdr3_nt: TGCGCCAGCAGACAAGGGACACTAGGCGACGAGCAGTACTTC

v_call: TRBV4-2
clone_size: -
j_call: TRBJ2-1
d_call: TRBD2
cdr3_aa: CASSQEIGRAYHEQFF
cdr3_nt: TGTGCCAGCAGCCAAGAAATCGGGAGGGCCTATCATGAGCAGTTCTTC

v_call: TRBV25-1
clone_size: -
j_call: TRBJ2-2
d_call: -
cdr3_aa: CASSERGNTGELFF
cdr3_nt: TGTGCCAGCAGTGAGCGGGGAAACACCGGGGAGCTGTTTTTT

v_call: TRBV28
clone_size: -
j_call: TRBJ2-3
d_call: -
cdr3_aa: CASSPPGGRTDTQYF
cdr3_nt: TGTGCCAGCAGTCCCCCTGGGGGCAGGACAGATACGCAGTATTTT

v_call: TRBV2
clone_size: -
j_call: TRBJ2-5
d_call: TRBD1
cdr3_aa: CASSSDRAPRETQYF
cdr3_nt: TGTGCCAGCAGTTCTGACAGGGCCCCCAGGGAGACCCAGTACTTC

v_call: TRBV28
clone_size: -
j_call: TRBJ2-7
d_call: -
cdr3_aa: CASSYLGEAAYEQYF
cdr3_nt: TGTGCCAGCAGTTACCTGGGGGAGGCGGCCTACGAGCAGTACTTC

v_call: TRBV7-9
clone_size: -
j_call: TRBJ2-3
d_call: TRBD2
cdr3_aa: CASSLVGRAGVSTDTQYF
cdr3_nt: TGTGCCAGCAGCTTAGTCGGGAGGGCCGGGGTGAGCACAGATACGCAGTATTTT

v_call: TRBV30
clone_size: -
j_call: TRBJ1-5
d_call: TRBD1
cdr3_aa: CAWSSDRGLGSNQPQHF
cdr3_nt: TGTGCCTGGAGTTCGGACAGGGGGCTTGGGAGCAATCAGCCCCAGCATTTT

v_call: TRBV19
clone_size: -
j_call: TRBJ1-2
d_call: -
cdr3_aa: CASSTGYGYTF
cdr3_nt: TGTGCCAGTAGCACAGGGTATGGCTACACCTTC

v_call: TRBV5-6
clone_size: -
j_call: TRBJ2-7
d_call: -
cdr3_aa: CASSLGRSYEQYF
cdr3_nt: TGTGCCAGCAGCTTGGGCAGATCCTACGAGCAGTACTTC

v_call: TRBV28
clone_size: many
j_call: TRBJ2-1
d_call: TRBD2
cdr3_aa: CASLERETYNEQFF
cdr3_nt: TGTGCCAGCCTTGAGCGGGAGACCTACAATGAGCAGTTCTTC

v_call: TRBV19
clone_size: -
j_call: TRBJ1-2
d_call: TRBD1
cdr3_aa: CASSPGQGAHGYTF
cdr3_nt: TGTGCCAGTAGCCCGGGACAGGGGGCACATGGCTACACCTTC

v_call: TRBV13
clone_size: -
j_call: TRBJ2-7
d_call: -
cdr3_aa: CASSLGNEQYF
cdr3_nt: TGTGCCAGCAGCTTAGGCAACGAGCAGTACTTC

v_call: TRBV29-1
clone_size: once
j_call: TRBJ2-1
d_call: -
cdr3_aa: CSIHRDYSYNEQFF
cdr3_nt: TGCAGCATTCATCGTGACTACTCCTACAATGAGCAGTTCTTC

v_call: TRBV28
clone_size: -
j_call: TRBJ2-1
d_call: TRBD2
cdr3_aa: CASRMLAGGDEQFF
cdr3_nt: TGTGCCAGCAGGATGCTAGCGGGAGGCGATGAGCAGTTCTTC

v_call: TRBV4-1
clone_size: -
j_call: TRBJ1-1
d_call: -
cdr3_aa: CASSPRGTEAFF
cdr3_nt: TGCGCCAGCAGCCCCAGGGGCACTGAAGCTTTCTTT

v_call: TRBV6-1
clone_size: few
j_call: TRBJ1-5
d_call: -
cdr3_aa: CASSDSWGGGQPQHF
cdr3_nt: TGTGCCAGCAGTGACTCATGGGGGGGCGGACAGCCCCAGCATTTT

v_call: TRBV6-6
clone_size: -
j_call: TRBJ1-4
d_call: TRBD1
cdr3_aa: CASEKTGGREKLFF
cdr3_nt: TGTGCCAGCGAAAAGACAGGGGGTCGTGAAAAACTGTTTTTT

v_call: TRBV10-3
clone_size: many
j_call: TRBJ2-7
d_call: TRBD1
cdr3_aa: CATTQGAEEQYF
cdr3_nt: TGTGCCACCACGCAGGGGGCCGAGGAGCAGTACTTC

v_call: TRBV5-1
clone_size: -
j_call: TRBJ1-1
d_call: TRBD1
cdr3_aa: CASSTGQENTEAFF
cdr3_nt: TGCGCCAGCAGCACGGGACAGGAGAACACTGAAGCTTTCTTT

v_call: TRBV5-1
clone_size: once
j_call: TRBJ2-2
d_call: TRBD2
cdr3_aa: CASSPGLAPNTGELFF
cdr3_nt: TGCGCCAGCAGCCCCGGACTAGCGCCCAACACCGGGGAGCTGTTTTTT